Reported below is one TCR beta chain. It lacks a known antigen. Nothing much larger sits one base from this clone, and base qualities are not available. This record comes from a study of CD8 T cells in ankylosing spondylitis (dated by TCRdb to 2017 to 2019). Context from the whole study: T cell receptor beta repertoires were profiled in healthy donors and ankylosing spondylitis patients so that disease-linked TCR variants could be found. The full study cohort comprised roughly 24 ankylosing spondylitis patients and 85 to 120 healthy donors. Samples of peripheral blood were taken, and for ankylosing spondylitis patients, synovial fluid was collected as well. Summary of the overall study and its limitations: The disease-linked clones were reported as significantly enriched in matched synovial fluid samples from ankylosing spondylitis patients. In peripheral blood, the disease-linked clones were found at relatively low frequencies and had a CD8+ phenotype. Some motif variants were previously reported in synovial fluid and blood of reactive arthritis patients, suggesting common disease-initiation mechanisms. Blood from ankylosing spondylitis patients appeared to be characterized by a TCR beta motif made up of under 10 highly homologous amino acid variants.

The sample was run on an Illumina HiSeq 2500. Quantitative 5'-RACE with molecular barcodes was used to prepare TCR beta libraries. On the authors' methods: To identify disease-linked TCR variants, a new computational method was used, one built on a probabilistic model of VDJ rearrangement. In TCRdb, the public reads were trimmed at Q25 with fastp and aligned with MiXCR, with productive beta chains retained. Each CDR3 protein gets just one entry, which takes the most common genes and DNA from the rows behind it. The V and J calls, along with clone size, are taken from TCRdb and not from the paper's own processing. In all, the sample holds about 350,000 distinct CDR3 sequences, and about 20% of those were seen once. The ten largest clones take up 10% to 15% of the sample. The source is a male donor with ankylosing spondylitis or in good health (not recorded which). The sample consisted of blood, either unsorted or a sorted T cell fraction (not recorded which).

The nucleotide sequence reads as follows: TGTGCCATCAGTGAATCTAGCGGAGGCACAGATACGCAGTATTTT. This encodes CAISESSGGTDTQYF. The chain joins TRBV10-3 to TRBJ2-3; TRBD2 lines up with 7 middle nucleotides. For CDR1 and CDR2, the germline V gene lists ENHRY and SYGVKD. CDR3 length: 15 amino acids, cysteine to phenylalanine. Just the 45-base CDR3 DNA is kept, in frame starting at base 1. Trimming leaves V shorter by 3 bases and J shorter by 1 base, with the junction holding 4 bases beyond the gene matches.